A single sample is the source of the 16 T cell receptor beta chains below, sequenced in a study of T cell responses to AZD1222 COVID-19 vaccine (dated by TCRdb to the early 2020s). The library was generated by the immunoSEQ multiplex PCR assay. Drawn from immuneACCESS, this table holds only the in-frame rearrangements with V and J called that TCRdb kept. Clones are partly lost; checked studies trace under half to an unresolved V gene and leave the rest unexplained. This sample gives 100,000 or so clones in total; 70% to 90% of them show up just once. The ten largest clones add up to over 2% of the sample. Explained via the paper, the time point label denotes: about 28 days (+/-7) after the second vaccine dose. The material sequenced was peripheral blood, taken 28 days after the second AZD1222 dose. The receptors stem from an adult who received the AZD1222 COVID-19 vaccine.

The V and J genes are TRBV27 and TRBJ1-1; 8 bases fit TRBD1. The CDR3 covers 13 residues. CDR1 MNHEY and CDR2 SMNVEV come from the germline V gene (reference sequence). Losses at the gene ends were 5 bases for V and 6 bases for J; bases not matched to a gene: 5. The CDR3 protein is CASSPDRVAEAFF. The CDR3 nucleotides are TGTGCCAGCAGTCCGGACAGGGTCGCTGAAGCTTTCTTT.

The CDR3 nucleotides read TGTGCCAGCAGCGCGGTGGACGGACTAGCGGGGGACCCAGATACGCAGTATTTT. It codes for CASSAVDGLAGDPDTQYF. The genes are TRBV9 and TRBJ2-3; TRBD2 matches 13 bases. The CDR3 is made up of 18 amino acids. V shed 3 bases and J 4 bases; nucleotides not matched to a gene: 11. Per the germline V gene, CDR1 is SGDLS and CDR2 is YYNGEE.

This clone was observed once. This sequence joins TRBV28 and TRBJ1-2; D uncertain. The germline gives CDR1 MDHEN, CDR2 SYDVKM. This CDR3 is built from 15 residues. V dropped 5 bases and J dropped 6 bases, with 19 bases sitting between them. CDR3 protein: CASSGPEEGGDGYTF. In DNA, the CDR3 is TGTGCCAGCAGTGGCCCCGAGGAGGGTGGGGATGGCTACACCTTC.

The V and J genes are TRBV5-1 and TRBJ1-2; maybe TRBD1 (6 bases). The germline V gene has CDR1 SGHRS and CDR2 YFSETQ. This CDR3 region has 15 residues. V lost 0 bases and J lost 4, with 13 bases in between. The CDR3 spells CASSLEQGIFYGYTF. The CDR3 region has the DNA TGCGCCAGCAGCTTGGAGCAGGGGATCTTCTATGGCTACACCTTC.

The CDR3 loop is CASSFQLAGEGELFF. CDR3 in DNA: TGCGCCAGCAGCTTCCAACTAGCGGGAGAGGGGGAGCTGTTTTTT. This sequence joins TRBV5-1 and TRBJ2-2, with 11 bases identical to TRBD2. V lost 2 bases to trimming and J lost 8 bases; unmatched junction nucleotides: 5. Germline CDR1 SGHRS, CDR2 YFSETQ. The CDR3 sequence is 15 residues long.

This chain uses TRBV30 with TRBJ1-1; tentatively, D is TRBD1 (6 bases). The V and J ends lost 2 bases and 1 base respectively, with 8 bases between them. The CDR3 extends over 13 amino acids. CDR1 is GTSNPN, CDR2 SVGIG, per germline (reference sequence). As DNA, the CDR3 is TGTGCCTGGAGTAACAGGGAGAACACTGAAGCTTTCTTT. It is translated as CAWSNRENTEAFF.

This chain joins TRBV5-8 and TRBJ2-1; 8 positions match TRBD2. The CDR3 runs 13 residues. The V gene end was trimmed by 8 bases and the J gene end by 9 bases; junction bases not matched to a gene: 10. Per the germline V gene, CDR1 is SGHTS and CDR2 is YDEGEE. CDR3 in DNA: TGTGCCAGAAGAGCGGGAGCGGGGACTGAGCAGTTCTTC. This sequence encodes CARRAGAGTEQFF.

This rearrangement joins TRBV28 to TRBJ1-2, with 7 nucleotides matching TRBD1. The V segment lost 5 bases and the J segment 4 bases; nucleotides outside the gene matches: 16. Per germline, CDR1 MDHEN and CDR2 SYDVKM. The CDR3 extends over 17 amino acids. The CDR3 sequence: CASSPRSRTGAGYGYTF. The CDR3 nucleotides are TGTGCCAGCAGTCCACGATCCAGAACAGGGGCCGGCTATGGCTACACCTTC.

The gene calls are TRBV6-5 and TRBJ1-2; D may be TRBD1 (6 bases). V lost 0 bases to trimming and J lost 8 bases, with 13 bases between them. Looked up from germline, CDR1 is MNHEY and CDR2 is SVGAGI. The CDR3 has 14 amino acids. The CDR3 is CASSYSQGTGGYTF. Here the CDR3 DNA reads TGTGCCAGCAGTTACTCACAGGGAACGGGGGGCTACACCTTC.

This clone was counted ten times or more. The rearrangement links TRBV15 to TRBJ2-1, with a possible D match to TRBD2 (5 bases). V was cut by 1 base and J by 1 base, with 8 bases left in between. CDR3 length: 15 amino acids. From germline, CDR1 is LNHNV and CDR2 YYDKDF (reference sequence). The CDR3 protein is CATSRATGSYNEQFF. DNA of the CDR3: TGTGCCACCAGCAGAGCCACGGGGTCCTACAATGAGCAGTTCTTC.

This chain links TRBV21-1 with TRBJ2-7; the table's D call, TRBD1, has no DNA check behind it. TRBV21-1 is shown as a pseudogene. The CDR3 contains 14 residues. CDR3: CASSAGTGIYEQYF. Written as DNA, the CDR3 is TGTGCCAGCAGCGCCGGGACAGGAATTTACGAGCAGTACTTC.

This clone showed up just a few times. The chain links TRBV19 to TRBJ2-2, with a tentative D call TRBD2 (5 bases). CDR1 is LNHDA and CDR2 is SQIVND in the germline V gene (reference sequence). This CDR3 region has 14 residues. Deletions cut 8 bases from V and 6 bases from J, with 16 bases between. CDR3 sequence: CASYPGFGSGELFF. The CDR3 bases are TGTGCCAGTTACCCGGGGTTCGGATCCGGGGAGCTGTTTTTT.

The chain links TRBV5-1 to TRBJ2-1; D unresolved. There are 13 residues in the CDR3. Germline CDR1 SGHRS, CDR2 YFSETQ. V lost 2 bases, J lost 5 bases, and 8 bases lay in between. The CDR3 coding sequence is TGCGCCAGCAGCTTTCGGGCCAACAATGAGCAGTTCTTC. Translated: CASSFRANNEQFF. The full variable domain, in which reference TRBV5-1 and TRBJ2-1 provide the parts outside the CDR3, is KAGVTQTPRYLIKTRGQQVTLSCSPISGHRSVSWYQQTPGQGLQFLFEYFSETQRNKGNFPGRFSGRQFSNSRSEMNVSTLELGDSALYLCASSFRANNEQFFGPGTRLTVL.

This chain joins TRBV19 and TRBJ1-2; D is undetermined. V lost 3 bases to trimming and J lost 4 bases, with 12 bases between them. The CDR3 runs to 14 residues. From germline, CDR1 is LNHDA and CDR2 SQIVND (reference sequence). The CDR3 sequence is CASSMGSFAYGYTF. As DNA, the CDR3 is TGTGCCAGTAGTATGGGATCCTTCGCCTATGGCTACACCTTC.

This clone was seen just once. This chain uses TRBV3-1 (or the pseudogene TRBV3-2) with TRBJ1-1; 7 nucleotides match TRBD1. Germline V gives CDR1 LGHDT, CDR2 YNNKEL (reference sequence). CDR3 length equals 15 residues. J lost 0 bases, V lost 4 bases, and 5 bases had no gene match. The CDR3 DNA sequence: TGTGCCAGCAGCCCACCCGGGACAGTGAACACTGAAGCTTTCTTT. Translated, it gives CASSPPGTVNTEAFF.

In this sample, this clone turned up once. The V gene is TRBV6-6, the J gene TRBJ2-7, with 7 bases aligning to TRBD1. The CDR3 contains 16 residues. The trim removed 6 bases at V and 0 bases at J, leaving 11 bases unmatched. Germline CDR1 is MNHNY and CDR2 is SVGAGI (reference sequence). This CDR3 reads CASSDETGSSSYEQYF. For the CDR3, the DNA is TGTGCCAGCAGCGACGAGACAGGGTCAAGCTCCTACGAGCAGTACTTC.